This TCR beta chain was recovered during a study of CD4 T cells in relation to SARS-CoV-2 and coronaviruses. Study summary: After 10 days of antigen culture, PBMC TCR beta CDR3s were sequenced. Convalescent patients had median age about 37 years, range roughly 21 to 75. A couple of subjects were Hispanic; patients were about eight males and 4 females.

Sequencing used immunoSEQ multiplex PCR; TCRdb keeps in-frame clones, though not all of them. The sample includes approximately 39,000 clones, over 75% of them seen just once. This clone was observed a handful of times. Antigen unknown. The V and J ends lost 5 bases and 4 bases, in that order; junction bases with no gene match: 3. The CDR3 totals 14 residues. CDR1 and CDR2 from the germline V gene are SGHVS and FQNEAQ. V and J are TRBV7-8 and TRBJ2-1; 9 positions match TRBD2. Material: memory CD4+ T cells from PBMCs, cultured in vitro. This clonotype was sampled from an adult with COVID-19. This CDR3 reads CASSKTSGYNEQFF. As DNA, the CDR3 is TGTGCCAGCAGCAAGACTAGCGGATACAATGAGCAGTTCTTC.